One sample yielded the 18 T cell receptor beta chains listed below, sequenced in a study of T-cell reconstitution after alpha-beta-depleted transplantation in children (dated by TCRdb to 2016 to 2018). Sample treatment or condition, as interpreted from the label and publication: allogeneic hematopoietic cell transplantation with graft depleted of TCRalphabeta T cells and CD19 B cells. Library construction relied on PCR. TCRdb lists the instrument as Illumina HiSeq 2500. TCR library preparation used molecular barcoding, with unique molecular identifiers applied to normalize quantification of the TCRbeta repertoire. TCRdb took the public reads, trimmed them with fastp at Q25, ran MiXCR for clone calling and kept in-frame beta chains. Every CDR3 protein is listed once, alongside the most common genes and DNA of its rows. The table for this sample lists about 440,000 distinct CDR3 sequences; roughly 44% of them were counted only once. Approximately 30% of the sample is held by the ten biggest clonotypes.

Sequenced material: PBMCs, taken before TCRalphabeta/CD19-depleted stem cell transplant. Every receptor here comes from a girl between 2 and 10 years old with aplastic anemia, due to receive a stem cell transplant.

This clonotype has only a few counts. This chain joins TRBV3-1 and TRBJ1-4, with TRBD1 as a possible D gene (6 bases). There are 16 residues in the CDR3. The V and J ends lost 4 bases and 3 bases respectively, with 15 bases between them. From germline, CDR1 is LGHDT and CDR2 YNNKEL (reference sequence). The CDR3 DNA reads as TGTGCCAGCAGCCCCGTTAGCGGGGGCCCTAATGAAAAACTGTTTTTT. Residues: CASSPVSGGPNEKLFF.

The chain recombines TRBV7-2 with TRBJ2-4; a weak D match, TRBD1 (6 bases). The CDR3 is 17 amino acids. CDR1 SGHTA and CDR2 FQGNSA come from the germline V gene. The germline V and J ends were trimmed by 5 bases and 0 bases, with 17 bases remaining between them. In nucleotides, the CDR3 is TGTGCCAGCAGCCCGAACAGGGAAGGGCTAGCCAAAAACATTCAGTACTTC. This codes for CASSPNREGLAKNIQYF.

The V gene is TRBV30, the J gene TRBJ2-3; D not resolved. Germline V gene data show CDR1 as GTSNPN and CDR2 as SVGIG (reference sequence). V gave up 2 bases and J gave up 7 bases, with 7 bases separating them. This CDR3 has 11 residues. Here the CDR3 reads CAWSFEHTQYF. The CDR3 nucleotides read TGTGCCTGGAGTTTTGAGCATACGCAGTATTTT. Using reference TRBV30 and TRBJ2-3 for the parts outside the CDR3, the full variable domain is SQTIHQWPATLVQPVGSPLSLECTVEGTSNPNLYWYRQAAGRGLQLLFYSVGIGQISSEVPQNLSASRPQDRQFILSSKKLLLSDSGFYLCAWSFEHTQYFGPGTRLTVL.

CDR3 DNA: TGTGCCAGCAGGCCGACAGGCGGGGAGCTGTTTTTT. It is translated as CASRPTGGELFF. The chain recombines TRBV12-3 or TRBV12-4 with TRBJ2-2, with D possibly being TRBD1 (6 bases). There are 12 residues in the CDR3. The V and J ends lost 6 bases and 7 bases respectively, with 9 bases between them.

This chain links TRBV27 with TRBJ1-4, with unresolved D. The V gene lost 4 bases and the J gene lost 0 bases, with 9 bases spanning the gap. This CDR3 has 15 amino acids. Germline CDR1 MNHEY, CDR2 SMNVEV (reference sequence). This CDR3 is CASSSNVATNEKLFF. CDR3 DNA: TGTGCCAGCAGTTCTAACGTCGCAACTAATGAAAAACTGTTTTTT.

This clonotype showed up just a few times. The chain joins TRBV5-1 to TRBJ2-1, with 8 positions matching TRBD2. Trimming at V came to 4 bases and at J to 3 bases, leaving 6 bases not matched to a gene. Germline CDR1 is SGHRS and CDR2 is YFSETQ. This CDR3 comprises 15 residues. CDR3 DNA: TGCGCCAGCAGCGGGGGACTAGAATTCTACAATGAGCAGTTCTTC. This translates into CASSGGLEFYNEQFF.

V is TRBV20-1 and J is TRBJ2-3, with D perhaps being TRBD1 or TRBD2 (5 bases each). CDR1 is DFQATT, CDR2 SNEGSKA, per germline (reference sequence). There are 15 residues in the CDR3. The V end was cut by 4 bases, the J end by 4 bases, with 18 bases between. The CDR3 coding sequence is TGCAGTGCTATCATGGGGACGGTGTCGGCAGATACGCAGTATTTT. It specifies CSAIMGTVSADTQYF.

This clonotype has only a few counts. The chain couples TRBV4-2 to TRBJ1-1, with D possibly TRBD1 on 5 matching bases. The length of the CDR3 is 15 residues. The germline V and J ends were trimmed by 1 base and 0 bases, with 9 bases remaining between them. Germline V gene lookup returns CDR1 LGHNA and CDR2 YNFKEQ. In nucleotides, the CDR3 is TGTGCCAGCAGCCAAGGAGGGGTCCTGAACACTGAAGCTTTCTTT. This translates into CASSQGGVLNTEAFF.

In its sample, this clonotype was seen many times. The chain links TRBV7-8 to TRBJ2-3; a possible D gene is TRBD2 (6 bases). Germline V lookup: CDR1 SGHVS, CDR2 FQNEAQ. The CDR3 extends over 15 amino acids. Trimming left V 4 bases short and J 2 bases short, with 13 bases between. For the CDR3, the DNA is TGTGCCAGCAGCTCCCGGGGAGGCCCCACAGATACGCAGTATTTT. This encodes CASSSRGGPTDTQYF. The complete variable domain, with remaining parts taken from reference TRBV7-8 and TRBJ2-3, reads GAGVSQSPRYKVAKRGQDVALRCDPISGHVSLFWYQQALGQGPEFLTYFQNEAQLDKSGLPSDRFFAERPEGSVSTLKIQRTQQEDSAVYLCASSSRGGPTDTQYFGPGTRLTVL.

The chain carries TRBV11-2 and TRBJ2-5, with 14 positions matching TRBD2. The germline CDR1 and CDR2 sequences are SGHAT and FQNNGV. After removal of 5 bases from V and 10 bases from J, the junction contained 15 bases not matched to a gene. CDR3 length: 17 amino acids. Here the CDR3 DNA reads TGTGCCAGCAGCCCTAGACTAGCGGGGGGGCCCGGGAAGAGCCAGTACTTC. Translating it yields CASSPRLAGGPGKSQYF.

The V call is TRBV5-5, the J call TRBJ2-2; no definite D call. CDR1 SGHKS and CDR2 YYEKEE come from the germline V gene (reference sequence). With 0 bases removed from V and 1 base from J, the gap between germline ends came to 13 bases. There are 17 residues in the CDR3. CDR3 residues: CASSLVWPLLNTGELFF. CDR3 nucleotide sequence: TGTGCCAGCAGCTTGGTTTGGCCCCTACTGAACACCGGGGAGCTGTTTTTT. Full variable domain (missing parts from reference TRBV5-5 and TRBJ2-2): DAGVTQSPTHLIKTRGQQVTLRCSPISGHKSVSWYQQVLGQGPQFIFQYYEKEERGRGNFPDRFSARQFPNYSSELNVNALLLGDSALYLCASSLVWPLLNTGELFFGEGSRLTVL.

V is TRBV29-1 and J is TRBJ1-2; no definite D call. Germline V CDR1 and CDR2: SQVTM, ANQGSEA. CDR3 length: 10 residues. V was clipped by 4 bases and J by 7 bases, with 7 bases between them. The CDR3 protein is CSVAASGYTF. CDR3 sequence (DNA): TGCAGCGTTGCCGCCTCTGGCTACACCTTC. Full variable domain (outside the CDR3, taken from reference TRBV29-1 and TRBJ1-2): SAVISQKPSRDICQRGTSLTIQCQVDSQVTMMFWYRQQPGQSLTLIATANQGSEATYESGFVIDKFPISRPNLTFSTLTVSNMSPEDSSIYLCSVAASGYTFGSGTRLTVV.

The genes are TRBV6-5 and TRBJ2-5; 8 bases are a match to TRBD1. The CDR3 is 14 amino acids. The germline V gene has CDR1 MNHEY and CDR2 SVGAGI. The V segment lost 2 bases and the J segment 4 bases; nucleotides outside the gene matches: 3. The CDR3 reads CASSYDGTGETQYF. DNA of the CDR3: TGTGCCAGCAGTTACGATGGGACAGGAGAGACCCAGTACTTC.

This clonotype was picked up a small number of times. The chain combines TRBV6-5 with TRBJ1-3; D gene uncertain. This CDR3 contains 14 residues. V dropped 2 bases and J dropped 0 bases, with 5 bases sitting between them. CDR1 and CDR2 from the germline V gene are MNHEY and SVGAGI. CDR3 coding DNA: TGTGCCAGCAGTTACACAAGCTCTGGAAACACCATATATTTT. It translates to CASSYTSSGNTIYF.

This clonotype was found a few times. V usage is TRBV12-3 or TRBV12-4 and J usage is TRBJ1-4; D call uncertain. The CDR3 has 14 amino acids. The ends were cut back, 4 bases at V and 10 bases at J, with 16 bases in the middle. Here the CDR3 DNA reads TGTGCCAGCAGTTCCGGGCCGACTCGTGGAAAACTGTTTTTT. This sequence encodes CASSSGPTRGKLFF.

The chain carries TRBV2 and TRBJ2-5; TRBD1 matches at 7 bases. With V trimmed by 2 bases and J by 5 bases, 8 bases remained unmatched. Germline assignment: CDR1 SNHLY and CDR2 FYNNEI. This CDR3 has 15 residues. CDR3 nucleotides: TGTGCCAGCAGTGAAAATGACAGGGTACGGGAGACCCAGTACTTC. It yields the protein CASSENDRVRETQYF.

The chain has TRBV3-1 and TRBJ2-1; TRBD2 matches 9 bases. V trimming: 2 bases; J trimming: 6 bases; junction bases outside the gene matches: 5. Germline CDR1 LGHDT, CDR2 YNNKEL (reference sequence). The CDR3 is 15 amino acids. The CDR3 here is CASSQPGLATNEQFF. The CDR3 DNA reads TGTGCCAGCAGCCAACCGGGACTAGCTACCAATGAGCAGTTCTTC.

The V gene is TRBV12-3 or TRBV12-4, the J gene TRBJ2-1; no firm D call. This CDR3 is 11 amino acids long. Trimming shortened V by 3 bases and J by 9 bases, and 6 bases separated the two germline ends. CDR3 residues: CASSLRPEQFF. CDR3 nucleotides: TGTGCCAGCAGTTTGCGGCCTGAGCAGTTCTTC.